One sample yielded the 9 T cell receptor beta chains listed below, sequenced in a study of patients and donors after allogeneic stem cell transplantation. From the RT-PCR reads, TCRdb called clonotypes with MiXCR, one entry per CDR3 protein. The data hold roughly 21,000 distinct CDR3 sequences, with approximately 28% observed a single time. Material: blood, either unsorted or a sorted T cell fraction (not recorded which). The receptors come from a human donor who was either an allogeneic HSCT recipient or a stem cell or donor lymphocyte infusion donor (not recorded which). It is not recorded whose cells these are; they may come from a transplant donor.

The chain combines TRBV6-1 with TRBJ1-1, with TRBD1 matching over 8 bases. This CDR3 has 17 amino acids. The germline V gene has CDR1 MNHNS and CDR2 SASEGT. The V segment lost 1 base and the J segment 1 base; nucleotides outside the gene matches: 8. The CDR3 protein is CASSEVGDRWENTEAFF. The CDR3 coding sequence is TGTGCCAGCAGTGAAGTCGGGGACAGGTGGGAGAACACTGAAGCTTTCTTT.

There are a few counts of this clonotype. The chain links TRBV7-4 to TRBJ1-1, with D maybe TRBD1 (5 bases). Trimming shortened V by 5 bases and J by 4 bases, and 11 bases separated the two germline ends. The germline gives CDR1 SGHVT, CDR2 SQSDAQ. The CDR3 is 13 residues long. CDR3 DNA sequence: TGTGCCAGCAGCCACCCCCAGGGCACTGAAGCTTTCTTT. Protein sequence: CASSHPQGTEAFF.

This clonotype was counted a few times. The V gene is TRBV7-2, the J gene TRBJ2-1; D is ambiguous. This CDR3 comprises 16 residues. Per germline, CDR1 SGHTA and CDR2 FQGNSA. With 2 bases removed from V and 0 bases from J, the gap between germline ends came to 11 bases. The DNA of the CDR3 is TGTGCCAGCAGCTTAATCGCGTTTAGCTCCTACAATGAGCAGTTCTTC. As protein: CASSLIAFSSYNEQFF.

This CDR3 reads CASSPLASGTQYF. CDR3 nucleotide sequence: TGTGCCAGCAGCCCTCTGGCTTCGGGTACGCAGTATTTT. The rearrangement joins TRBV12-3 or TRBV12-4 to TRBJ2-3; D unresolved. CDR3 length equals 13 residues. Trimming left V 6 bases short and J 8 bases short, with 15 bases between.

In this sample, this clonotype turned up many times. The gene calls are TRBV9 and TRBJ1-6, with D unresolved. The CDR3 has 16 residues. V gave up 0 bases and J gave up 7 bases, with 14 bases separating them. Germline CDR1 SGDLS, CDR2 YYNGEE. CDR3: CASSVASGIGNSPLHF. For the CDR3, the DNA is TGTGCCAGCAGCGTAGCGTCGGGCATCGGAAATTCACCCCTCCACTTT.

The chain employs TRBV2 and TRBJ1-1; the D is unclear. Germline CDR1 is SNHLY and CDR2 is FYNNEI. The V and J ends lost 6 bases and 1 base respectively, with 6 bases between them. The CDR3 length is 12 residues. The chain's CDR3 is CASSWGNTEAFF. The CDR3, as DNA: TGTGCCAGCAGCTGGGGGAACACTGAAGCTTTCTTT.

The J gene is TRBJ1-4, the V gene TRBV5-1, with 7 bases that match TRBD1. The CDR3 has 14 amino acids. V was clipped by 4 bases and J by 8 bases; unmatched bases: 8. Germline CDR1 reads SGHRS; CDR2 reads YFSETQ. CDR3 amino acids: CASSVQGPQEKLFF. CDR3 bases: TGCGCCAGCAGCGTACAGGGGCCTCAGGAAAAACTGTTTTTT.

Sample share makes this clonotype medium-sized. The genes are TRBV10-2 and TRBJ1-5, with TRBD1 matching over 7 bases. V lost 5 bases and J lost 7; bases outside the gene matches: 5. The CDR3 contains 13 residues. Germline CDR1 reads WSHSY; CDR2 reads SAAADI. The CDR3 reads CASSTGARQPQHF. CDR3 nucleotides: TGCGCCAGCAGTACAGGGGCTAGGCAGCCCCAGCATTTT.

This clonotype came up a few times. The chain has TRBV4-2 and TRBJ1-3; D is unresolved. CDR3 length: 13 residues. Germline loops: CDR1 LGHNA, CDR2 YNFKEQ. The germline V and J ends were trimmed by 4 bases and 11 bases, with 15 bases remaining between them. The CDR3 loop reads CASSRDARRAIYF. In DNA, the CDR3 is TGTGCCAGCAGCCGCGACGCCCGGCGTGCCATATATTTT.